Each of the 23 T cell receptor beta chains below was sequenced from the same sample in a study of blood T cell repertoires in COVID-19. The repertoire was sequenced with immunoSEQ multiplex PCR; TCRdb's copy has only in-frame clones and lacks some. The table lists about 240,000 clones, about 87% of them singletons. Sequencing was done on a sample of PBMCs or T cells enriched from blood (not recorded which). These receptors were obtained from a woman aged 25 to 45 with acute COVID-19.

The chain uses TRBV29-1 and TRBJ1-1; 7 bases align to TRBD1. The CDR3 consists of 13 residues. Per the germline V gene, CDR1 is SQVTM and CDR2 is ANQGSEA. V dropped 7 bases and J dropped 3; count of bases not matched to a gene: 8. CDR3 in amino acids: CSARQGRDTEAFF. DNA for the CDR3: TGCAGCGCTAGACAGGGAAGGGACACTGAAGCTTTCTTT. The variable domain in full, with the rest retrieved from reference TRBV29-1 and TRBJ1-1, is SAVISQKPSRDICQRGTSLTIQCQVDSQVTMMFWYRQQPGQSLTLIATANQGSEATYESGFVIDKFPISRPNLTFSTLTVSNMSPEDSSIYLCSARQGRDTEAFFGQGTRLTVV.

The V and J genes are TRBV12-5 and TRBJ2-2, with D maybe TRBD2 (6 bases). Trimming pared 5 bases from V and 6 bases from J, leaving 10 bases between. The CDR3 has 13 amino acids. In germline, CDR1 is LGHNT, CDR2 FRNRAP. CDR3 sequence reads: CASGPAGPGELFF. For the CDR3, the DNA is TGTGCTAGTGGTCCCGCGGGGCCCGGGGAGCTGTTTTTT.

The gene calls are TRBV9 and TRBJ2-7; TRBD1 might be the D (5 bases). CDR1 and CDR2 (germline): SGDLS, YYNGEE. The CDR3 sequence is 13 residues long. V was pared by 3 bases and J by 5 bases, with 12 bases between. CDR3 bases: TGTGCCAGCAGCGAGGGGCCGTTGGACGAGCAGTACTTC. Translation: CASSEGPLDEQYF.

This chain joins TRBV5-4 and TRBJ2-6; D not certain. The CDR3 has 16 residues. CDR1 SGHNT and CDR2 YYREEE come from the germline V gene (reference sequence). Deletions cut 4 bases from V and 1 base from J, with 12 bases between. The CDR3 loop is CASSVYRSSGANVLTF. In nucleotides, the CDR3 is TGTGCCAGCAGCGTATACAGATCGTCTGGGGCCAACGTCCTGACTTTC.

The V gene is TRBV9, the J gene TRBJ2-3, with 9 bases matching TRBD2. Germline assignment: CDR1 SGDLS and CDR2 YYNGEE. The length of the CDR3 is 19 residues. The J segment lost 5 bases and the V segment lost 4 bases, leaving 20 bases of the junction unmatched. For the CDR3, the DNA is TGTGCCAGCAGCCAGAGCCTAACCCTTCGCGGGGGGGTGAAAGATACGCAGTATTTT. Encoded protein: CASSQSLTLRGGVKDTQYF.

The genes are TRBV5-8 and TRBJ2-3; 10 bases are shared with TRBD1. The CDR3 runs 16 residues. With V trimmed by 1 base and J by 3 bases, 5 bases remained unmatched. Germline V gene sequence: CDR1 SGHTS, CDR2 YDEGEE. The CDR3 protein is CASSLYRDRGTDTQYF. CDR3 DNA sequence: TGTGCCAGCAGCTTGTATAGGGACAGGGGTACAGATACGCAGTATTTT. The full variable domain, with the rest looked up from reference TRBV5-8 and TRBJ2-3, is EAGVTQSPTHLIKTRGQQATLRCSPISGHTSVYWYQQALGLGLQFLLWYDEGEERNRGNFPPRFSGRQFPNYSSELNVNALELEDSALYLCASSLYRDRGTDTQYFGPGTRLTVL.

The chain couples TRBV4-1 to TRBJ2-5; the D gene is possibly TRBD2 (5 bases). With 1 base removed from V and 7 bases from J, the gap between germline ends came to 16 bases. CDR3 length: 15 residues. CDR1 is MGHRA and CDR2 is YSYEKL in the germline V gene. The CDR3 DNA sequence: TGCGCCAGCAGCCAAGGTAGAGGGCGCGGGCGGACCCAGTACTTC. Translation: CASSQGRGRGRTQYF.

The chain uses TRBV7-2 and TRBJ1-2; D gene uncertain. V lost 1 base to trimming and J lost 5 bases, with 14 bases between them. The CDR3 length is 15 residues. The germline CDR1 and CDR2 sequences are SGHTA and FQGNSA. CDR3 in DNA: TGTGCCAGCAGCTTAGATCAGGAATCCTCTTATGGCTACACCTTC. Protein sequence: CASSLDQESSYGYTF.

The J gene is TRBJ1-2, the V gene TRBV5-1; 9 bases match TRBD1. The germline CDR1 and CDR2 sequences are SGHRS and YFSETQ. The CDR3 runs to 15 residues. Trimming cost V 4 bases and J 5 bases; bases outside gene matches: 9. The CDR3 DNA reads as TGCGCCAGCAGCAGGGGACAGGGCGAAGCTTATGGCTACACCTTC. It encodes CASSRGQGEAYGYTF. Combining the CDR3 with reference TRBV5-1 and TRBJ1-2 gives the whole variable domain KAGVTQTPRYLIKTRGQQVTLSCSPISGHRSVSWYQQTPGQGLQFLFEYFSETQRNKGNFPGRFSGRQFSNSRSEMNVSTLELGDSALYLCASSRGQGEAYGYTFGSGTRLTVV.

This clone was counted a single time. This rearrangement joins TRBV30 to TRBJ1-1, with 12 bases matching TRBD1. CDR3 length: 16 residues. V lost 1 base to trimming and J lost 4 bases; unmatched junction nucleotides: 7. Germline assignment: CDR1 GTSNPN and CDR2 SVGIG (reference sequence). CDR3 loop: CAWSEGQGALGTEAFF. The CDR3 nucleotides read TGTGCCTGGAGTGAGGGACAGGGGGCGCTGGGCACTGAAGCTTTCTTT.

V is TRBV29-1 and J is TRBJ2-3, with unresolved D. The V end was cut by 0 bases, the J end by 3 bases, with 10 bases between. This CDR3 contains 14 residues. Per germline, CDR1 SQVTM and CDR2 ANQGSEA. CDR3 in DNA: TGCAGCGTTGAAGATTTGGGCAGAACAGATACGCAGTATTTT. Protein sequence: CSVEDLGRTDTQYF.

In DNA form, the CDR3 reads TGTGCCAGCTCACCACTAGCGGGGGGGGTGAGCTCCTACAATGAGCAGTTCTTC. Its translation: CASSPLAGGVSSYNEQFF. J is TRBJ2-1 and V is TRBV18, with 11 bases matching TRBD2. CDR3 length: 18 amino acids. Germline CDR1 is KGHSH and CDR2 is LQKENI. The J segment lost 0 bases and the V segment lost 1 base, leaving 5 bases of the junction unmatched.

The CDR3 protein is CAWRKGGSPLHF. In DNA, the CDR3 is TGTGCCTGGAGAAAAGGGGGTTCACCCCTCCACTTT. The chain joins TRBV30 to TRBJ1-6; D is perhaps TRBD1 (6 bases). This CDR3 contains 12 residues. Deletions cut 3 bases from V and 9 bases from J, with 9 bases between. Per germline, CDR1 GTSNPN and CDR2 SVGIG (reference sequence).

The genes are TRBV5-4 and TRBJ2-2, with 7 bases lining up with TRBD2. The germline V gene encodes CDR1 SGHNT and CDR2 YYREEE (reference sequence). The CDR3 spans 15 residues. The V segment lost 2 bases and the J segment 2 bases; nucleotides outside the gene matches: 3. The CDR3 nucleotides are TGTGCCAGCAGCTTTGAGGGACTAAACACCGGGGAGCTGTTTTTT. Translation: CASSFEGLNTGELFF. Full variable domain (rest looked up from reference TRBV5-4 and TRBJ2-2): ETGVTQSPTHLIKTRGQQVTLRCSSQSGHNTVSWYQQALGQGPQFIFQYYREEENGRGNFPPRFSGLQFPNYSSELNVNALELDDSALYLCASSFEGLNTGELFFGEGSRLTVL.

The rearrangement links TRBV4-1 to TRBJ1-3; TRBD1 matches at 7 bases. Germline CDR1 and CDR2: MGHRA and YSYEKL. The ends lost 0 bases at V and 2 bases at J; junction bases unmatched: 4. The CDR3 runs 16 residues. In nucleotides, the CDR3 is TGCGCCAGCAGCCAAGACCGGGACAGAGCTGGAAACACCATATATTTT. The encoded protein is CASSQDRDRAGNTIYF.

This clone was seen only a few times. V usage is TRBV7-9 and J usage is TRBJ1-3; D is possibly TRBD1 (5 bases). This CDR3 is built from 15 residues. The V end was cut by 5 bases, the J end by 0 bases, with 11 bases between. Germline V gene sequence: CDR1 SEHNR, CDR2 FQNEAQ (reference sequence). DNA of the CDR3: TGTGCCAGCAGCCGTGGGACTGCCTCTGGAAACACCATATATTTT. Translated, it gives CASSRGTASGNTIYF.

This clone was found a few times. The rearrangement uses TRBV10-3 and TRBJ1-1; 7 bases line up with TRBD1. The length of the CDR3 is 14 residues. V dropped 4 bases and J dropped 1; count of bases not matched to a gene: 3. The germline V gene has CDR1 ENHRY and CDR2 SYGVKD. This CDR3 is CAISAGGPNTEAFF. The DNA of the CDR3 is TGTGCCATCAGTGCAGGGGGACCGAACACTGAAGCTTTCTTT.

The chain employs TRBV10-1 and TRBJ2-1; 11 bases are a match to TRBD2. Germline V gene lookup returns CDR1 WNHNN and CDR2 SYGVQD (reference sequence). V shed 4 bases and J 4 bases; nucleotides not matched to a gene: 3. The CDR3 spans 15 residues. The CDR3 DNA reads TGCGCCAGCAGTGGGCGGACTAGCGGGTACAATGAGCAGTTCTTC. Its translation is CASSGRTSGYNEQFF.

The rearrangement uses TRBV19 and TRBJ1-1; 9 nucleotides agree with TRBD1. CDR3 length: 14 amino acids. Germline CDR1 LNHDA, CDR2 SQIVND (reference sequence). V gave up 7 bases and J gave up 1 base; unmatched junction bases: 4. The CDR3 DNA sequence: TGTGCCAGTACGACGGGACAGGGGAACACTGAAGCTTTCTTT. Amino acids: CASTTGQGNTEAFF.

The chain joins TRBV9 to TRBJ2-2; 7 nucleotides line up with TRBD2. CDR1 is SGDLS, CDR2 YYNGEE, per germline. The CDR3 runs 15 residues. The junction had 1 base not matched to a gene; V was cut back by 1 base and J by 1 base. CDR3: CASSVTGGNTGELFF. In DNA, the CDR3 is TGTGCCAGCAGCGTAACGGGGGGGAACACCGGGGAGCTGTTTTTT.

The gene calls are TRBV19 and TRBJ2-5, with 9 bases matching TRBD1. Per the germline V gene, CDR1 is LNHDA and CDR2 is SQIVND (reference sequence). The CDR3 is 16 amino acids. With 5 bases clipped from V and 7 bases from J, the junction kept 14 bases outside the gene matches. CDR3 loop: CASSDANTGGRGTQYF. The DNA of the CDR3 is TGTGCCAGTAGTGACGCCAACACAGGGGGCAGGGGGACCCAGTACTTC.

This chain connects TRBV5-1 to TRBJ2-3, with 12 bases fitting TRBD1. V shed 4 bases and J 2 bases; nucleotides not matched to a gene: 11. CDR1 and CDR2 from the germline V gene are SGHRS and YFSETQ. The CDR3 spans 18 residues. The CDR3 sequence: CASSGVGTGGPVTDTQYF. In nucleotides, the CDR3 is TGCGCCAGCAGCGGCGTCGGGACAGGGGGCCCGGTCACAGATACGCAGTATTTT. Combining the CDR3 with reference TRBV5-1 and TRBJ2-3 gives the whole variable domain KAGVTQTPRYLIKTRGQQVTLSCSPISGHRSVSWYQQTPGQGLQFLFEYFSETQRNKGNFPGRFSGRQFSNSRSEMNVSTLELGDSALYLCASSGVGTGGPVTDTQYFGPGTRLTVL.

This chain links TRBV7-2 with TRBJ1-5; TRBD1 is a possible D gene (6 bases). The germline gives CDR1 SGHTA, CDR2 FQGNSA. The CDR3 runs 17 residues. Trimming took off 5 bases at V and 0 bases at J, with 17 bases between the two ends. Here the CDR3 DNA reads TGTGCCAGCAGCAAATGGGGGCGCGACTTTAGCAATCAGCCCCAGCATTTT. Translated, it gives CASSKWGRDFSNQPQHF.